This T cell receptor beta chain was profiled in a study of shared clonotypes between healthy human individuals. Recent acute infections and vaccinations were absent in the healthy HIV-negative adult donors. Study-wide results and caveats: Among donors, sharing of clonotypes was expected to be affected by sequencing depth. In this cohort, only blood was sampled, and tissue repertoires likely differ.

Remarks on this clone: Its antigen is unknown.

As originally analysed: Junction-only sequences without quality scores came from ImmunoSEQ, so filtering differed. TCRdb's copy holds only in-frame clones and misses some; the assay was immunoSEQ multiplex PCR. The V and J calls and clone size come from that table; D and trimming were worked out from the DNA. The table shows 450,000 to 500,000 clones, with about three quarters occurring only once. Germline V CDR1 and CDR2: SQVTM, ANQGSEA. Trimming left V 8 bases short and J 2 bases short, with 12 bases between. CDR3 length: 12 amino acids. The rearrangement joins TRBV29-1 to TRBJ1-1; no clear D. The clonotype was recovered from a woman aged 40 to 50 in good health. Some clones in this sample may be carry-over from other donors' samples. Sequencing was performed on PBMCs. The chain's CDR3 is CSPPTANTEAFF. CDR3 in DNA: TGCAGCCCCCCAACAGCAAACACTGAAGCTTTCTTT.